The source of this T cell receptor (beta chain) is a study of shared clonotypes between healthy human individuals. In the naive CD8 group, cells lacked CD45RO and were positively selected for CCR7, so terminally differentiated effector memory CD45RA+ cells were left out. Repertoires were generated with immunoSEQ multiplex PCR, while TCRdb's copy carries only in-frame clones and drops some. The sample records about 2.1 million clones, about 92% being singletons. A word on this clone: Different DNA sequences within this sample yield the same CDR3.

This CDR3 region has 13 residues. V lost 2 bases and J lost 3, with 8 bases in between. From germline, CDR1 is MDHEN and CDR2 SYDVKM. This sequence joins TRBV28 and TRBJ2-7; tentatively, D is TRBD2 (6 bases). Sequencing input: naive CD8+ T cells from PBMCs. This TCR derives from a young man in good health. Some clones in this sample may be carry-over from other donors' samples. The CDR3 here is CASSLGGNYEQYF. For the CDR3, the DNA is TGTGCCAGCAGTTTAGGAGGGAACTACGAGCAGTACTTC.